This T cell receptor beta chain came from a study of beta chain features in type 1 diabetes. Study-wide results and limits: In all four CD4+ subsets, TCRB CDR3 length was significantly, moderately reduced in type 1 diabetes. Researchers could not determine here whether HLA type influences TCRB rearrangement.

Donors underwent one heparinised blood draw, around 100 mL on average. Looked up from germline, CDR1 is GTSNPN and CDR2 is SVGIG (reference sequence). Trimming pared 5 bases from V and 4 bases from J, leaving 16 bases between. The CDR3 is 14 residues long. Expressed TCRB transcripts were sequenced after all isolated RNA was converted to cDNA. This table comes from immunoSEQ multiplex PCR, and its TCRdb copy is limited to in-frame clones, with some not included. The profile shows roughly 280,000 clones, roughly 24% of them singletons. This clone was seen a few times. Its antigen is unknown. Sequencing was carried out using naive CD4+ T cells from blood. This TCR was recovered from a woman aged 25 to 39 with type 1 diabetes. The chain uses TRBV30 and TRBJ2-3; TRBD2 is a possible D gene (5 bases). CDR3 loop: CAWSMGSWADTQYF. As DNA, the CDR3 is TGTGCCTGGTCGATGGGGAGTTGGGCAGATACGCAGTATTTT.